One and the same sample provided the 23 T cell receptor beta chains below, sequenced in a study of T-cell memory formation after mild COVID-19. TCRdb redid the calling of the 5' RACE reads with MiXCR, one entry per CDR3 protein. Among hundreds of thousands of distinct CDR3 sequences listed, 17% were seen once. Sequenced material: PBMCs or a T cell subset sorted from them (not recorded which). Source of these receptors: an adult woman who had mild COVID-19 (a few samples of this study predate the infection). Cell type and time point are not known.

The genes are TRBV7-9 and TRBJ2-3; 10 positions agree with TRBD1. Germline-derived CDR1 and CDR2 are SEHNR and FQNEAQ (reference sequence). The CDR3 totals 17 residues. With V trimmed by 7 bases and J by 0 bases, 10 bases remained unmatched. The CDR3 bases are TGTGCCAGCACCGACCTGGGGACAGGGGCGAGCACAGATACGCAGTATTTT. Translated: CASTDLGTGASTDTQYF.

The chain has TRBV20-1 and TRBJ2-7; the match to TRBD2 covers 11 bases. V trimming: 5 bases; J trimming: 5 bases; junction bases outside the gene matches: 17. Germline V gene sequence: CDR1 DFQATT, CDR2 SNEGSKA (reference sequence). The CDR3 is made up of 17 amino acids. In DNA, the CDR3 is TGCAGTGCTGAAGGGGTAGCGGGAGGGCCTGCAAGGAACGAGCAGTACTTC. This sequence encodes CSAEGVAGGPARNEQYF.

The chain carries TRBV6-6 and TRBJ1-1, with 9 positions matching TRBD1. The CDR3 sequence is 16 residues long. Germline assignment: CDR1 MNHNY and CDR2 SVGAGI (reference sequence). V lost 7 bases and J lost 5; bases outside the gene matches: 14. CDR3 sequence: CASTGDRVTHGTEAFF. The CDR3 bases are TGTGCCAGCACCGGGGACAGGGTGACTCACGGGACTGAAGCTTTCTTT.

J is TRBJ2-7 and V is TRBV19; D is ambiguous. Germline values: CDR1 LNHDA, CDR2 SQIVND (reference sequence). This CDR3 spans 16 amino acids. Trimming removed 0 bases at V and 4 bases at J, with 16 bases between. Here the CDR3 reads CASSIDPRIERYEQYF. The DNA for the CDR3 is TGTGCCAGTAGTATAGACCCGCGGATAGAGAGGTACGAGCAGTACTTC.

This chain uses TRBV5-1 with TRBJ2-1; no reliable D call. Between the trimmed V and J ends, which lost 0 bases and 6 bases, there was a span of 10 bases. In germline, CDR1 is SGHRS, CDR2 YFSETQ. The CDR3 runs to 14 residues. The CDR3 spells CASSLAVAPNEQFF. The CDR3 coding sequence is TGCGCCAGCAGCTTGGCCGTCGCTCCCAATGAGCAGTTCTTC.

Concerning this clonotype itself: A read error may explain this, as a much larger clone is one base away. The chain employs TRBV2 and TRBJ1-5; TRBD1 agrees at 9 bases. Germline V lookup: CDR1 SNHLY, CDR2 FYNNEI. V dropped 1 base and J dropped 6; count of bases not matched to a gene: 1. The CDR3 has 14 residues. The CDR3 coding sequence is TGTGCCAGCAGTGAAGGGACAGGGGCTCAGCCCCAGCATTTT. Its translation is CASSEGTGAQPQHF.

Only a few counts were recorded for this clonotype. The chain has TRBV4-1 and TRBJ2-2; 8 nucleotides line up with TRBD2. V lost 4 bases, J lost 0 bases, and 7 bases stayed unmatched. This CDR3 region has 17 residues. Germline values: CDR1 MGHRA, CDR2 YSYEKL. CDR3 coding DNA: TGCGCCAGCAGCCGAACCGGGACTAGTCCGAACACCGGGGAGCTGTTTTTT. Protein: CASSRTGTSPNTGELFF.

This clonotype occurred many times. The rearrangement joins TRBV7-9 to TRBJ2-2; 8 bases map to TRBD1. Unmatched junction bases numbered 2, after V lost 6 bases and J lost 2 bases. This CDR3 is built from 14 residues. Looked up from germline, CDR1 is SEHNR and CDR2 is FQNEAQ (reference sequence). For the CDR3, the DNA is TGTGCCAGCAGGCAGGGGGCCAACACCGGGGAGCTGTTTTTT. This gives the protein CASRQGANTGELFF.

The genes are TRBV15 and TRBJ1-4; maybe TRBD1 (5 bases). Germline V gives CDR1 LNHNV, CDR2 YYDKDF (reference sequence). The V end lost 4 bases, the J end lost 5 bases, and 14 bases lay between the germline ends. CDR3 length equals 15 residues. CDR3 loop: CATSMARESNEKLFF. For the CDR3, the DNA is TGTGCCACCAGCATGGCCAGGGAATCGAATGAAAAACTGTTTTTT.

This chain links TRBV5-5 with TRBJ2-4; D may match TRBD1 or TRBD2 (5 bases each). Deletions cut 4 bases from V and 7 bases from J, with 24 bases between. The V gene's germline CDR1 is SGHKS and CDR2 YYEKEE (reference sequence). This CDR3 spans 17 amino acids. Here the CDR3 reads CASSIFTGTLGRNIQYF. In DNA, the CDR3 is TGTGCCAGCAGCATATTCACCGGGACCTTGGGCCGGAACATTCAGTACTTC.

The table lists this clonotype with a few counts. The chain combines TRBV7-2 with TRBJ1-3, with 9 bases identical to TRBD1. CDR3 length equals 15 residues. In germline, CDR1 is SGHTA, CDR2 FQGNSA. V dropped 4 bases and J dropped 4; count of bases not matched to a gene: 5. CDR3 DNA sequence: TGTGCCAGCAGCTCCGGGACAGGGAAAGGAAACACCATATATTTT. Translating gives CASSSGTGKGNTIYF.

V is TRBV18 and J is TRBJ1-1; 9 bases agree with TRBD1. V lost 6 bases, J lost 7 bases, and 6 bases stayed unmatched. Germline CDR1 is KGHSH and CDR2 is LQKENI. This CDR3 spans 13 amino acids. CDR3 region: CASSQGQGFEAFF. As DNA, the CDR3 is TGTGCCAGCTCCCAGGGACAGGGTTTTGAAGCTTTCTTT.

The chain has TRBV9 and TRBJ2-1; 9 positions match TRBD1. This CDR3 has 16 residues. The germline V gene has CDR1 SGDLS and CDR2 YYNGEE. Unmatched junction bases numbered 10, after V lost 0 bases and J lost 9 bases. DNA for the CDR3: TGTGCCAGCAGCGTAGCAAGGTCGACAGGGGGTACTGAGCAGTTCTTC. Residues: CASSVARSTGGTEQFF. Full variable domain (missing parts from reference TRBV9 and TRBJ2-1): DSGVTQTPKHLITATGQRVTLRCSPRSGDLSVYWYQQSLDQGLQFLIQYYNGEERAKGNILERFSAQQFPDLHSELNLSSLELGDSALYFCASSVARSTGGTEQFFGPGTRLTVL.

The sample holds a few counts of this clonotype. The genes are TRBV5-5 and TRBJ2-3; D gene ambiguous. The V gene's germline CDR1 is SGHKS and CDR2 YYEKEE (reference sequence). V lost 0 bases to trimming and J lost 0 bases, with 8 bases between them. The CDR3 spans 15 residues. The DNA of the CDR3 is TGTGCCAGCAGCTTGGTTGCTAGTAGCACAGATACGCAGTATTTT. It codes for CASSLVASSTDTQYF.

The chain is built from TRBV24-1 and TRBJ2-3, with D possibly matching TRBD1 (5 bases). This CDR3 is 15 amino acids long. In germline, CDR1 is KGHDR, CDR2 SFDVKD. The V and J ends lost 4 bases and 0 bases respectively, with 10 bases between them. This chain's CDR3 is CATSEQAGSTDTQYF. The CDR3 nucleotides read TGTGCCACCAGTGAGCAAGCAGGGAGCACAGATACGCAGTATTTT.

This clonotype was detected only a few times. The chain is built from TRBV24-1 and TRBJ2-3; D might be TRBD2 (6 bases). The V and J ends lost 7 bases and 2 bases respectively, with 9 bases between them. This CDR3 has 13 amino acids. The germline gives CDR1 KGHDR, CDR2 SFDVKD. This CDR3 reads CATRRGLTDTQYF. The CDR3, as DNA: TGTGCCACCAGGAGGGGACTCACAGATACGCAGTATTTT.

The chain employs TRBV19 and TRBJ2-5, with D possibly called TRBD1 or TRBD2 (5 bases each). V was trimmed by 5 bases and J by 5 bases, leaving 18 bases between them. This CDR3 has 15 residues. Germline V gene data show CDR1 as LNHDA and CDR2 as SQIVND (reference sequence). DNA for the CDR3: TGTGCCAGTAGTCCCGGGGACGGAGATGTGGAGACCCAGTACTTC. Protein: CASSPGDGDVETQYF. The full variable domain, rest sourced from reference TRBV19 and TRBJ2-5, is DGGITQSPKYLFRKEGQNVTLSCEQNLNHDAMYWYRQDPGQGLRLIYYSQIVNDFQKGDIAEGYSVSREKKESFPLTVTSAQKNPTAFYLCASSPGDGDVETQYFGPGTRLLVL.

J is TRBJ2-1 and V is TRBV21-1; the table's D call, TRBD2, was not checked against the DNA. TRBV21-1 is a recognized pseudogene. The CDR3 contains 18 residues. CDR3 nucleotides: TGTGCCAGCAGCCAAAAGATAGTCGGGGACCGCACCTACAATGAGCAGTTCTTC. This translates into CASSQKIVGDRTYNEQFF.

The chain is built from TRBV5-4 and TRBJ2-7; 9 nucleotides align to TRBD1. V shed 4 bases, J shed 5 bases, and the junction held 7 bases outside the gene matches. Looked up from germline, CDR1 is SGHNT and CDR2 is YYREEE (reference sequence). The CDR3 has 14 residues. For the CDR3, the DNA is TGTGCCAGCAGCCCACAGGGGGCGTCGAACGAGCAGTACTTC. Its protein product is CASSPQGASNEQYF.

The gene calls are TRBV9 and TRBJ1-1; D is undetermined. Germline V gene data show CDR1 as SGDLS and CDR2 as YYNGEE. V was trimmed by 2 bases and J by 1 base, leaving 6 bases between them. This CDR3 is 13 amino acids long. The CDR3 sequence: CASSVTPNTEAFF. The CDR3 DNA sequence: TGTGCCAGCAGCGTTACACCGAACACTGAAGCTTTCTTT.

This sequence joins TRBV12-3 or TRBV12-4 and TRBJ1-5, with a weak D call TRBD1 (5 bases). CDR3 size: 14 residues. Trimming cost V 1 base and J 9 bases, with 13 bases left between them. CDR3: CASSLGDGDPPQHF. CDR3 nucleotide sequence: TGTGCCAGCAGTTTAGGGGACGGGGATCCGCCCCAGCATTTT.

Only one count was recorded for this clonotype. V is TRBV24-1 and J is TRBJ2-2, with D perhaps matching TRBD2 (5 bases). Germline assignment: CDR1 KGHDR and CDR2 SFDVKD. Trimming stripped 7 bases from V and 6 bases from J, with 14 bases between. The CDR3 covers 14 residues. DNA of the CDR3: TGTGCCACCAGCTATGACACGGAGGCCGGGGAGCTGTTTTTT. Its translation is CATSYDTEAGELFF.

This clonotype was observed many times. The chain combines TRBV25-1 with TRBJ2-7; 7 bases agree with TRBD2. This CDR3 spans 12 amino acids. V lost 7 bases and J lost 9; bases outside the gene matches: 9. CDR1 and CDR2 (germline): MGHDK, SYGVNS. The DNA for the CDR3 is TGTGCCAGCACCCAAGGGGCGGGAGCGCAGTACTTC. This translates into CASTQGAGAQYF.